The TCR beta chain under discussion was sequenced for a study of cytotoxic CD8 clonotypes in ibrutinib-treated CLL. The study, taken as a whole, reports: While tracking circulating CD8+ T-cell counts, baseline clonality exceeded that of age-matched healthy donors.

About this clone itself: Antigen unknown.

Investigators sought sequencing depths of between 1 in 200,000 and 1 in 1 million T cells. Libraries were prepared by immunoSEQ multiplex PCR; TCRdb keeps only in-frame clonotypes and omits some of them. The sample yields some 12,000 clones, 79% seen once. This CDR3 contains 15 residues. The germline V gene has CDR1 SNHLY and CDR2 FYNNEI. V was clipped by 1 base and J by 7 bases, with 14 bases between them. The genes are TRBV2 and TRBJ2-4; D call uncertain. The material sequenced was PBMCs, taken at disease progression, from a patient treated with ibrutinib. This receptor was identified in a human donor with chronic lymphocytic leukemia. The CDR3 nucleotides are TGTGCCAGCAGTGAAGAGGGTTCTTATTTGAACATTCAGTACTTC. It yields the protein CASSEEGSYLNIQYF.